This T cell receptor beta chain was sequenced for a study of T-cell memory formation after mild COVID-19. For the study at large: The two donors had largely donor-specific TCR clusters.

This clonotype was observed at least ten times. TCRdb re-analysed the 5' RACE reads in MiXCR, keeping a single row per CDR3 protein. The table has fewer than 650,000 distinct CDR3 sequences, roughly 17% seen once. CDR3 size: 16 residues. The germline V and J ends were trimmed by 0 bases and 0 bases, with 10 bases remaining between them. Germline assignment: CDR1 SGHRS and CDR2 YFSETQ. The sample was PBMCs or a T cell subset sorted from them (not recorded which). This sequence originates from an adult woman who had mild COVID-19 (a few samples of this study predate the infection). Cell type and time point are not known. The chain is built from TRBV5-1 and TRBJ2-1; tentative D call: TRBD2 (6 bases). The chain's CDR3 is CASSLELASSYNEQFF. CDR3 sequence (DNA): TGCGCCAGCAGCTTGGAACTAGCTAGCTCCTACAATGAGCAGTTCTTC. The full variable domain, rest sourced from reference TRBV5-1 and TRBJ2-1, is KAGVTQTPRYLIKTRGQQVTLSCSPISGHRSVSWYQQTPGQGLQFLFEYFSETQRNKGNFPGRFSGRQFSNSRSEMNVSTLELGDSALYLCASSLELASSYNEQFFGPGTRLTVL.